This entry describes one TCR beta chain. Its antigen is not known. This CDR3 is also generated by other DNA sequences in the sample. The germline gives CDR1 MNHEY, CDR2 SVGAGI. The CDR3 is 11 amino acids. V was cut by 8 bases and J by 3 bases, with 7 bases left in between. The sample originates from a study of T cell responses to AZD1222 COVID-19 vaccine. General observations from the study: In the spike-specific TCR repertoire, nearly half reportedly target unmutated variant regions. Scientists sampled the repertoires only once the peak T cell response had passed.

Only in-frame clones appear in the TCRdb table, and some are missing; sequencing was by immunoSEQ multiplex PCR. This table has approximately 80,000 clones, 80% to 90% appearing once. This chain links TRBV6-5 with TRBJ1-2; the D is unclear. The input for sequencing was peripheral blood, taken 28 days after the second AZD1222 dose. This clonotype was obtained from an adult who received the AZD1222 COVID-19 vaccine. This CDR3 reads CASGSYYGYTF. The DNA for the CDR3 is TGTGCCAGCGGCAGTTACTATGGCTACACCTTC.